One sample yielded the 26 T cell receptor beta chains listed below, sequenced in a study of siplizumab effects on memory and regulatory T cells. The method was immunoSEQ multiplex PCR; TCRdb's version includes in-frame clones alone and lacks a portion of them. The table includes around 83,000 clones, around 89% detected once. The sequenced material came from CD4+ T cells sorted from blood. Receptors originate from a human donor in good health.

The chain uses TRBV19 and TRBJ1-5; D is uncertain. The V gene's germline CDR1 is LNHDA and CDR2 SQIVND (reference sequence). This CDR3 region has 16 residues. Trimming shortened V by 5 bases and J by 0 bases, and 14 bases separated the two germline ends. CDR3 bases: TGTGCCAGTAGTCCCCTGGGAGCCTATAGCAATCAGCCCCAGCATTTT. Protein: CASSPLGAYSNQPQHF.

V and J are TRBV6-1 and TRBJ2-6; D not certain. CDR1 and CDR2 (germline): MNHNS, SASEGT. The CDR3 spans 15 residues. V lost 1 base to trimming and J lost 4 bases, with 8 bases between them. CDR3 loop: CASSEDNLGANVLTF. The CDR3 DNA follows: TGTGCCAGCAGTGAAGATAATCTCGGGGCCAACGTCCTGACTTTC.

CDR3 sequence reads: CASSLAQGAYEQYF. CDR3 DNA sequence: TGCGCCAGCAGCTTGGCCCAGGGGGCTTACGAGCAGTACTTC. This chain joins TRBV5-1 and TRBJ2-7; 8 bases map to TRBD1. The CDR3 spans 14 residues. J lost 4 bases, V lost 0 bases, and 3 bases had no gene match. Germline V gives CDR1 SGHRS, CDR2 YFSETQ.

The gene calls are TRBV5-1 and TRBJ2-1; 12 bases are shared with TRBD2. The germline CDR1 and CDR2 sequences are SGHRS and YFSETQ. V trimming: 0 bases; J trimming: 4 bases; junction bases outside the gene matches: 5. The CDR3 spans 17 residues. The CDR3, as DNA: TGCGCCAGCAGCTTGGCCCTAGCGGGAGGGCCTTACAATGAGCAGTTCTTC. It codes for CASSLALAGGPYNEQFF. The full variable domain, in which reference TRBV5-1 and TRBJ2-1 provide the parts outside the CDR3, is KAGVTQTPRYLIKTRGQQVTLSCSPISGHRSVSWYQQTPGQGLQFLFEYFSETQRNKGNFPGRFSGRQFSNSRSEMNVSTLELGDSALYLCASSLALAGGPYNEQFFGPGTRLTVL.

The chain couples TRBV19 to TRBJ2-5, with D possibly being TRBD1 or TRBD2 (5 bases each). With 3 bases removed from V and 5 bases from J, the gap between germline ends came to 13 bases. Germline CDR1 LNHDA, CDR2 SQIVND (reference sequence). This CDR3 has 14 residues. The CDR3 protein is CASSIGTARETQYF. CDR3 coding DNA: TGTGCCAGTAGTATCGGGACGGCCCGGGAGACCCAGTACTTC.

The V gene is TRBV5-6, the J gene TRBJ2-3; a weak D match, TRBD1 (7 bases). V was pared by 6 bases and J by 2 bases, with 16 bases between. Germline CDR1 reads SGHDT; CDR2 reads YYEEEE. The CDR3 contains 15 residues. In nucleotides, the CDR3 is TGTGCCAGCACCGAGACAGGGAGGCCCACAGATACGCAGTATTTT. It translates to CASTETGRPTDTQYF.

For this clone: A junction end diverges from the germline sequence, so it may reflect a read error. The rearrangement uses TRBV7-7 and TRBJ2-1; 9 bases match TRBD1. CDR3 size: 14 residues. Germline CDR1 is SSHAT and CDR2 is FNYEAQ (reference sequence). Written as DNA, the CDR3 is TGTGCTAGCAGCTTACAGGGGGCGGTCAATGAGCAGTTCTTC. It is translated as CASSLQGAVNEQFF.

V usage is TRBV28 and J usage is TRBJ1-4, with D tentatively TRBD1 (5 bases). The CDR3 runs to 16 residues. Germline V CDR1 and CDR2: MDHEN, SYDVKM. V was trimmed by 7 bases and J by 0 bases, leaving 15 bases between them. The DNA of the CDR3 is TGTGCCAGCACCGAAGACAGCCATGCAACTAATGAAAAACTGTTTTTT. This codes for CASTEDSHATNEKLFF.

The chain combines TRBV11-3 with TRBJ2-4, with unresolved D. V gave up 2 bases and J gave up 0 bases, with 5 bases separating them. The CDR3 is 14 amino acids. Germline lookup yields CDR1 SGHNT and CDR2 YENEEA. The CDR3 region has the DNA TGTGCCAGCAGCTTACACCCAGCCAAAAACATTCAGTACTTC. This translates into CASSLHPAKNIQYF.

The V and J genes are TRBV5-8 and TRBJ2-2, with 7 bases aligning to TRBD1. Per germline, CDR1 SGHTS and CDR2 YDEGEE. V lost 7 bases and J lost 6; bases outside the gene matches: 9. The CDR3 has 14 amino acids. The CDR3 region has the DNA TGTGCCAGCTTTATCAGGGGGAAGGCCGGGGAGCTGTTTTTT. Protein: CASFIRGKAGELFF.

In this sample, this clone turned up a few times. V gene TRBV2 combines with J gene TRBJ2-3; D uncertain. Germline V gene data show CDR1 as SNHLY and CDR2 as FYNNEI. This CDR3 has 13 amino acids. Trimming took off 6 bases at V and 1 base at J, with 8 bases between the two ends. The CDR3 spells CASSEVGTDTQYF. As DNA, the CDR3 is TGTGCCAGCAGCGAGGTGGGCACAGATACGCAGTATTTT.

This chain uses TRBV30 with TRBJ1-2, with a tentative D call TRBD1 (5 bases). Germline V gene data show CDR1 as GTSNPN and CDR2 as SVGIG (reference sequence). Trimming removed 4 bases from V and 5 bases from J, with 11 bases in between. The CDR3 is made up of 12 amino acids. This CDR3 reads CAWTQGMYGYTF. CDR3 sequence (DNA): TGTGCCTGGACTCAGGGAATGTATGGCTACACCTTC.

CDR3 amino acids: CASTRGGSADTQYF. In nucleotides, the CDR3 is TGTGCCAGCACCCGGGGCGGGAGCGCAGATACGCAGTATTTT. The genes are TRBV2 and TRBJ2-3, with 7 bases lining up with TRBD2. Germline values: CDR1 SNHLY, CDR2 FYNNEI. This CDR3 is built from 14 residues. Trimming at V came to 7 bases and at J to 4 bases, leaving 8 bases not matched to a gene.

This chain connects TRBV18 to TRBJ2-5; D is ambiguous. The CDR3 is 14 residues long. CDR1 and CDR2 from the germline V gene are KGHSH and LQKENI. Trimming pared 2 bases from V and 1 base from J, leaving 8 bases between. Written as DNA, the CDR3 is TGTGCCAGCTCACCAAAATTGGGCCAAGAGACCCAGTACTTC. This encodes CASSPKLGQETQYF.

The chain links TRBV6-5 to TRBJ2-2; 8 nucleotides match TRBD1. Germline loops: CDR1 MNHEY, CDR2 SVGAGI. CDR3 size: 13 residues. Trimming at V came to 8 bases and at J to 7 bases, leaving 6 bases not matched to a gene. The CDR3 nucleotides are TGTGCCAGCCAAAGGACAGGGTTCGGGGAGCTGTTTTTT. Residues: CASQRTGFGELFF.

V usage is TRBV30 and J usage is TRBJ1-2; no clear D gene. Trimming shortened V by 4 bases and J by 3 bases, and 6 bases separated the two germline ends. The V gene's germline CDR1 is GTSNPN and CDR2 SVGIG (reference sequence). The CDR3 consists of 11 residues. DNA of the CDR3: TGTGCCTGGACGACATACTATGGCTACACCTTC. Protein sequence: CAWTTYYGYTF.

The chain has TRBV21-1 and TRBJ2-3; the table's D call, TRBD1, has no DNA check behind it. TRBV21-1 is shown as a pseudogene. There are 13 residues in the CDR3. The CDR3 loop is CASSDRATDTQYF. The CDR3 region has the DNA TGTGCCAGCAGCGACAGGGCCACAGATACGCAGTATTTT.

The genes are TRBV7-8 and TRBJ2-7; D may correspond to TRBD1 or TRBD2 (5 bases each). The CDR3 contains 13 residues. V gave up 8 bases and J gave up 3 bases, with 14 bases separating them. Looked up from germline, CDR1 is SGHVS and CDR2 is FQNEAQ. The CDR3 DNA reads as TGTGCCAGCCACCATGGGGGAAGCTACGAGCAGTACTTC. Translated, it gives CASHHGGSYEQYF.

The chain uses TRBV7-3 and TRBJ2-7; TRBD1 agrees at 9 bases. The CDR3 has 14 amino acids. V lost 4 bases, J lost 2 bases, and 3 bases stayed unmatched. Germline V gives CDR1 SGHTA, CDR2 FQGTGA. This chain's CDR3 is CASSWGQGTYEQYF. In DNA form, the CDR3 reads TGTGCCAGCAGCTGGGGACAGGGAACCTACGAGCAGTACTTC.

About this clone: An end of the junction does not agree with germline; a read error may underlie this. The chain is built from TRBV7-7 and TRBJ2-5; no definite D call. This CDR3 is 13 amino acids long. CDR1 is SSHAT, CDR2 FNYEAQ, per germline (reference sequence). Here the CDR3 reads CASSDLSQTSQYF. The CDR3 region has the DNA TGTGCTAGCAGCGACCTAAGCCAGACGTCCCAGTACTTC.

The CDR3 bases are TGTGCCAGCAGTTTATATCTGACGGGAGGAGTTCCCTACGAGCAGTACTTC. As protein: CASSLYLTGGVPYEQYF. V is TRBV27 and J is TRBJ2-7; 7 bases fit TRBD2. J was trimmed by 2 bases and V by 1 base; bases with no gene match: 11. CDR1 and CDR2 from the germline V gene are MNHEY and SMNVEV (reference sequence). The CDR3 spans 17 residues.

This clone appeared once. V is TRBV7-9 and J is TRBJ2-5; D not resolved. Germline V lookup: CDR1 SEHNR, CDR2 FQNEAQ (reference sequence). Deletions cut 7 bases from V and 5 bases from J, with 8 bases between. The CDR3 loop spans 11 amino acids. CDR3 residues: CASTERETQYF. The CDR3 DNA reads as TGTGCCAGCACCGAACGGGAGACCCAGTACTTC.

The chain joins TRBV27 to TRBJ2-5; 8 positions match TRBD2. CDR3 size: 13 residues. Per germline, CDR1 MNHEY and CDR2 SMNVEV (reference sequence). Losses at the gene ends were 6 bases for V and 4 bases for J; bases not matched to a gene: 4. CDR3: CASSSRGGETQYF. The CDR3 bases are TGTGCCAGCAGCTCCCGGGGGGGAGAGACCCAGTACTTC.

CDR3 nucleotides: TGTGCCACCAGGCCAGTTAATACAGGGGGTTTGTACAATGAGCAGTTCTTC. Protein: CATRPVNTGGLYNEQFF. This chain joins TRBV19 and TRBJ2-1, with 8 nucleotides matching TRBD1. Trimming took 10 bases from V and 4 from J; bases not matched to a gene: 18. CDR1 and CDR2 from the germline V gene are LNHDA and SQIVND (reference sequence). The CDR3 loop spans 17 amino acids.

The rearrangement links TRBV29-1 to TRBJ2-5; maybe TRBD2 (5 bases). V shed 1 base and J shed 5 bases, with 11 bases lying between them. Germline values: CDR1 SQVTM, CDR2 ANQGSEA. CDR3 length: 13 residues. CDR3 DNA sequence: TGCAGCGTTGAAGGGACCGGAGGCGAGACCCAGTACTTC. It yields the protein CSVEGTGGETQYF.

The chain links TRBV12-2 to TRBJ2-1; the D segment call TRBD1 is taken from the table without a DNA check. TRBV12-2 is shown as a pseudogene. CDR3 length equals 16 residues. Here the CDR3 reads CASRFTGVASYNEQFF. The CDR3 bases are TGTGCAAGTCGCTTCACAGGGGTGGCCTCCTACAATGAGCAGTTCTTC.